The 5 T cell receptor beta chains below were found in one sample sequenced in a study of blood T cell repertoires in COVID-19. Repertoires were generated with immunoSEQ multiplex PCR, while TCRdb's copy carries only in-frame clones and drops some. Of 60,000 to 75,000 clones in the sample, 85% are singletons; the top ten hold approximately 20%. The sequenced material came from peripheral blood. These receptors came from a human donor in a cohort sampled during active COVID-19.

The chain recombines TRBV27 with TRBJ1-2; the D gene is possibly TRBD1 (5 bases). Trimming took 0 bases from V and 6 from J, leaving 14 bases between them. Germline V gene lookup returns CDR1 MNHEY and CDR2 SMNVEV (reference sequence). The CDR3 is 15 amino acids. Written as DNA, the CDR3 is TGTGCCAGCAGTTTATCGGGGGTGGGGGGTGATGGCTACACCTTC. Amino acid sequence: CASSLSGVGGDGYTF.

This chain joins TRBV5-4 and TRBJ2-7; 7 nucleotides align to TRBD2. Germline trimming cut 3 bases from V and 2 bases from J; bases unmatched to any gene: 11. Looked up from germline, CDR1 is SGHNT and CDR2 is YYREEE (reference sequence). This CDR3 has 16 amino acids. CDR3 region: CASSSPRAGYPYEQYF. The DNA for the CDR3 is TGTGCCAGCAGCTCCCCTCGAGCGGGGTACCCCTACGAGCAGTACTTC. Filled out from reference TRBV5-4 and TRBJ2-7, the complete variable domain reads ETGVTQSPTHLIKTRGQQVTLRCSSQSGHNTVSWYQQALGQGPQFIFQYYREEENGRGNFPPRFSGLQFPNYSSELNVNALELDDSALYLCASSSPRAGYPYEQYFGPGTRLTVT.

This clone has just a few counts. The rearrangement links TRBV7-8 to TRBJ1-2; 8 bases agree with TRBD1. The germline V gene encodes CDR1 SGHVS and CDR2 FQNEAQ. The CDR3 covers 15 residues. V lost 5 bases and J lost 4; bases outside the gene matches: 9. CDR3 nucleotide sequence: TGTGCCAGCAGCCCATTCCAGGGGGCTGGCTATGGCTACACCTTC. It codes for CASSPFQGAGYGYTF.

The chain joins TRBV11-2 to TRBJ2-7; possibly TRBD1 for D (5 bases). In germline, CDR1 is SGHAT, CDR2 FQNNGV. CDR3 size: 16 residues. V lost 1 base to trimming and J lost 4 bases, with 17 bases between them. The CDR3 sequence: CASSLVPGTGPYEQYF. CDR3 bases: TGTGCCAGCAGCTTAGTCCCCGGTACAGGACCATACGAGCAGTACTTC.

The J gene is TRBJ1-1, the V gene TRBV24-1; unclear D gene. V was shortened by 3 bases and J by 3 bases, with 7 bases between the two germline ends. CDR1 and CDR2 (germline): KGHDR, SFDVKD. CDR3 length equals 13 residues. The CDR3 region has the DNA TGTGCCACCAGTGATCCCGGTTACACTGAAGCTTTCTTT. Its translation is CATSDPGYTEAFF.